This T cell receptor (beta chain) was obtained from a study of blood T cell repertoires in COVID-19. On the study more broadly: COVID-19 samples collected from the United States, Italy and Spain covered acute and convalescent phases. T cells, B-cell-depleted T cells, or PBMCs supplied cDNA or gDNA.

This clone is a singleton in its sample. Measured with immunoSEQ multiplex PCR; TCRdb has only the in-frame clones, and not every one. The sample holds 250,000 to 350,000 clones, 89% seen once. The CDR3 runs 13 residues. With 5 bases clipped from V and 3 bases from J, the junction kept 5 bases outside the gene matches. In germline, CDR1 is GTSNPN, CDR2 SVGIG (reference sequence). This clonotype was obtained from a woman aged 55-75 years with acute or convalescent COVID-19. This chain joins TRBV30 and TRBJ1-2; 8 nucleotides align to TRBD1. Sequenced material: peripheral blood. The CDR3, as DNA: TGTGCCTGGGGGGACAGGTCTGACTATGGCTACACCTTC. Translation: CAWGDRSDYGYTF.